The source of this TCR beta chain is a study of blood T cell repertoires in COVID-19. TCRdb's copy holds only in-frame clones and misses some; the assay was immunoSEQ multiplex PCR. Altogether approximately 99,000 clones are present, approximately 86% being singletons, with the ten largest covering around 2%. This clone was seen a single time. The CDR3 contains 16 residues. With 6 bases clipped from V and 2 bases from J, the junction kept 7 bases outside the gene matches. Germline CDR1 is SNHLY and CDR2 is FYNNEI. The J gene is TRBJ1-5, the V gene TRBV2, with TRBD1 matching over 10 bases. The sequenced material came from peripheral blood. The TCR comes from a man aged 50-60 years with COVID-19, enrolled during active disease. For the CDR3, the DNA is TGTGCCAGCAGAGTCGACAGGGGGCTTGGCAATCAGCCCCAGCATTTT. This translates into CASRVDRGLGNQPQHF.